These T cell receptor beta chains were read from a single sample in a study of blood T cell repertoires in COVID-19. Profiling relied on immunoSEQ multiplex PCR, and the TCRdb table lists in-frame clones only, not all of them. The repertoire includes about 310,000 clones, approximately 89% of them detected once, and roughly 8.9% sits in the top ten. Sequencing was performed on PBMCs or T cells enriched from blood (not recorded which). These receptors were collected from a woman aged 40 to 50 who had recovered from COVID-19. CDR3s leave out the opening cysteine and the closing phenylalanine or tryptophan. The order of the fields is V gene, CDR3 length, CDR3 protein.

v_call: TRBV28; cdr3_length: 13; cdr3_aa: ASSPQGATNQPQH
v_call: TRBV2; cdr3_length: 11; cdr3_aa: ASKSGGYNEQF
v_call: TRBV24-1; cdr3_length: 12; cdr3_aa: ATSGEADNQPQH
v_call: TRBV7-2; cdr3_length: 11; cdr3_aa: ASGGTSTDTQY
v_call: TRBV6-2/TRBV6-3; cdr3_length: 13; cdr3_aa: ASSYRTGTNSPLH
v_call: TRBV2; cdr3_length: 15; cdr3_aa: ASLGQVRHSRPNEQY
v_call: TRBV7-3; cdr3_length: 11; cdr3_aa: ASSLIREDEQF
v_call: TRBV30; cdr3_length: 10; cdr3_aa: ASGSTRGEQY
v_call: TRBV6-5; cdr3_length: 11; cdr3_aa: ASSYQGTDTQY
v_call: TRBV7-9; cdr3_length: 14; cdr3_aa: ASTSSLAGDVDEQF